This T cell receptor (beta chain) was sequenced during a study of early T cells in non-severe SARS-CoV-2 infection (dated by TCRdb to about 2021). The study in broad terms: Because TCR sequencing relied on bulk RNA taken from unsorted whole blood, pairing of alpha and beta chains was not possible.

The library was prepared using 5' RACE. This sample was sequenced with a NextSeq 500. The TCR library protocol attached unique molecular identifiers to individual cDNA molecules to correct for sequencing error and PCR bias. Both TCR alpha and beta chains were sequenced, and tight co-correlation was observed between alpha and beta sequence abundances in each sample. Under the source paper's analysis protocol: Decombinator V4 was used to annotate the V gene, J gene and CDR3 of the TCR sequences. Expanded TCRs were defined as changing significantly between any two time points under a Poisson model with p below 0.0001. Abundances of TCRs were expressed as counts per million after normalisation to the total number of TCRs sequenced in each sample. TRAV1-2 paired with TRAJ12, TRAJ20 or TRAJ33 defined MAIT TCRs, while TRAV10 paired with TRAJ18 defined iNKT TCRs. VDJdb, accessed 1 November 2021, was searched for CMV, EBV and SARS-CoV-2 annotated TCRs, excluding TCRs annotated for multiple antigens. TCRdb cleaned the public reads at Q25 with fastp, built clones with MiXCR and kept in-frame beta chains. CDR3 protein duplicates are merged, each entry listing the most common genes and DNA. The V and J calls come from TCRdb's annotation, not from the publication. This sample comprises about 82,000 distinct CDR3 sequences, less than 15% of them detected only once. The ten largest clonotypes hold approximately 6% of the sample.

The CDR3 measures 15 amino acids from cysteine to phenylalanine. This entry keeps only the CDR3 DNA: 45 bases, framed from base 1. In the germline V gene, CDR1 corresponds to MGHRA and CDR2 to YSYEKL. V is cut by 0 bases and J by 4 bases, and the space between the germline ends is 10 bases. Set within a cohort of healthcare workers in London, UK, this nested case-control study involved weekly PCR testing of nasopharyngeal swabs along with blood sampling. Healthcare workers were enrolled in the week of the UK lockdown, from 23 to 31 March 2020, and were followed every week for up to roughly 16 weeks. This clonotype has a handful of counts. The target of this receptor is not known. No qualities accompany the bases; no much larger clone lies one base away. What the research found in general, with its limitations: VDJdb matching was skewed toward anti-spike CD8 responses and likely underestimated virus-specific expansions by missing private and CD4 specificities.

The chain is assembled from TRBV4-1 and TRBJ2-1; the D gene is possibly TRBD1, with 5 bases matching. Sequencing input: whole blood. This clonotype was obtained from an adult who was a healthcare worker with PCR-confirmed SARS-CoV-2 infection or an uninfected control (not recorded which). The DNA sequence is as follows: TGCGCCAGCAGCCAAGAAACAGGTCCTTACAATGAGCAGTTCTTC. The resulting protein is CASSQETGPYNEQFF.